The clone carrying this T cell receptor (beta chain) was recorded a few times. The antigen is not known. The V gene's germline CDR1 is SGHDT and CDR2 YYEEEE. The CDR3 sequence is 13 residues long. After removal of 3 bases from V and 8 bases from J, the junction contained 5 bases not matched to a gene. This entry belongs to a study of post-analysis software for immune sequencing data. Each TCR beta cDNA library carried unique molecular identifiers. TCRdb re-analysed the PCR reads in MiXCR, keeping a single row per CDR3 protein. The sample holds about 400,000 distinct CDR3 sequences; about a third are singletons and the top ten take about an eighth. Study-wide findings and caveats: A few TRBV segments, TRBV5-6, TRBV5-1 and TRBV20-1 among them, were found more frequent in patients than controls.

The TCR was taken from a girl aged 5 to 17 with multiple sclerosis. The chain is built from TRBV5-6 and TRBJ1-2; 9 positions agree with TRBD1. The sample was blood. The DNA of the CDR3 is TGTGCCAGCAGCTGGCTGGACAGGGGAGGCTACACCTTC. This encodes CASSWLDRGGYTF.